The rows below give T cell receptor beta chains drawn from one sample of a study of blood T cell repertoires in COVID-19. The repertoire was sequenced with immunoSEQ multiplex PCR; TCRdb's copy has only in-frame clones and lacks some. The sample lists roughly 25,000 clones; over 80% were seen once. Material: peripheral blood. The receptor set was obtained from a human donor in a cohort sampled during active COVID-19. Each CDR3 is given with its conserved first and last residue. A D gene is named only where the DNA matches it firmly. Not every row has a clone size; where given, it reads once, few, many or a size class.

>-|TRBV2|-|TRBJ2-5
CASSERGLKETQYF
TGTGCCAGCAGTGAGCGGGGGCTTAAAGAGACCCAGTACTTC
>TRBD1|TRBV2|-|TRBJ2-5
CASSWGQGSETQYF
TGTGCCAGCAGTTGGGGACAGGGGAGTGAGACCCAGTACTTC
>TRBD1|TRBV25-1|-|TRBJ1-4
CASSTGQGAFNEKLFF
TGTGCCAGCAGTACAGGACAGGGGGCTTTTAATGAAAAACTGTTTTTT
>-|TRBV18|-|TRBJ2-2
CASSPDRLTGELFF
TGTGCCAGCTCACCGGACAGACTCACCGGGGAGCTGTTTTTT
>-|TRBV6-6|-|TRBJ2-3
CASKADTDTQYF
TGTGCCAGCAAGGCGGATACAGATACGCAGTATTTT
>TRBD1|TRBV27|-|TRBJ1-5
CASKNDGQGREPQHF
TGTGCCAGCAAAAATGACGGACAGGGAAGAGAGCCCCAGCATTTT
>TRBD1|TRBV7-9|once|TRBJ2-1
CASKRRSRGQGHLNEQFF
TGTGCCAGCAAGCGACGTTCCAGGGGACAGGGCCATTTGAATGAGCAGTTCTTC
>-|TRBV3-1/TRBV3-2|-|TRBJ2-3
CASSQHYTQYF
TGTGCCAGCAGCCAACACTATACGCAGTATTTT
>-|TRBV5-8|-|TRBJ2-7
CASSWAGLRAYEQYF
TGTGCCAGCAGCTGGGCCGGGCTCAGGGCCTACGAGCAGTACTTC
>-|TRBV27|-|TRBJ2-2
CASSTHGTGELFF
TGTGCCAGCAGTACCCACGGCACCGGGGAGCTGTTTTTT
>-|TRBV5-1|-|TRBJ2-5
CASSLVGDIFKQETQYF
TGCGCCAGCAGCTTGGTCGGCGACATCTTCAAACAAGAGACCCAGTACTTC
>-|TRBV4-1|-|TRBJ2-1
CASSRSDWPEQFF
TGCGCCAGCAGCCGAAGTGACTGGCCCGAGCAGTTCTTC
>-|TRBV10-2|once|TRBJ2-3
CASSDFSQISTDTQYF
TGCGCCAGCAGTGATTTTTCCCAGATTAGCACAGATACGCAGTATTTT